This T cell receptor beta chain was profiled in a study of T cell responses to AZD1222 COVID-19 vaccine. Findings of the study overall: Recipients of two AZD1222 doses showed rising Spike-specific TCR breadth and depth. White British donors predominated, females outnumbered males, and clonal diversity was possibly underestimated.

Clones were read by immunoSEQ multiplex PCR, and TCRdb kept only the in-frame ones, dropping some. The table includes 150,000 to 200,000 clones, 70% to 90% detected once. To note about this clone: The antigen remains undetermined.

Germline V gene sequence: CDR1 SGHAT, CDR2 FQNNGV. The J segment lost 5 bases and the V segment lost 5 bases, leaving 7 bases of the junction unmatched. The CDR3 sequence is 15 residues long. The receptor's source is an adult who received the AZD1222 COVID-19 vaccine. This chain connects TRBV11-2 to TRBJ2-5, with 11 bases identical to TRBD2. Sequencing used peripheral blood, obtained 28 days after the second AZD1222 dose. The CDR3 here is CASSTRLAGTETQYF. CDR3 sequence (DNA): TGTGCCAGCAGCACCCGACTAGCGGGAACGGAGACCCAGTACTTC. Variable domain in full (rest from reference TRBV11-2 and TRBJ2-5): EAGVAQSPRYKIIEKRQSVAFWCNPISGHATLYWYQQILGQGPKLLIQFQNNGVVDDSQLPKDRFSAERLKGVDSTLKIQPAKLEDSAVYLCASSTRLAGTETQYFGPGTRLLVL.